The next 19 T cell receptor beta chains were all read from a single sample in a study of cytomegalovirus exposure and HLA in healthy donors. Primers for the PCR totalled 60 Vbeta and 13 Jbeta. The table came from immunoSEQ multiplex PCR; TCRdb's copy has only in-frame clones and leaves some out. Among about 190,000 clones listed, 75% to 85% were seen once. The sequencing input was PBMCs. The receptors were sampled from a woman aged 18-35 years in good health and CMV-seronegative.

V gene TRBV19 combines with J gene TRBJ1-5, with D maybe TRBD1 (5 bases). Deletions cut 4 bases from V and 9 bases from J, with 22 bases between. The CDR3 loop spans 16 amino acids. The germline gives CDR1 LNHDA, CDR2 SQIVND (reference sequence). The CDR3 DNA reads as TGTGCCAGTAGTACCTCTTGGGGGGGGAGGGGAGGGCCCCAGCATTTT. As protein: CASSTSWGGRGGPQHF.

This chain joins TRBV27 and TRBJ2-7, with 10 bases identical to TRBD1. V was pared by 2 bases and J by 5 bases, with 3 bases of the junction left unmatched. CDR1 is MNHEY and CDR2 is SMNVEV in the germline V gene (reference sequence). The CDR3 length is 14 residues. CDR3 coding DNA: TGTGCCAGCAGTTTAGGGACAGGGGAAGACGAGCAGTACTTC. Its protein is CASSLGTGEDEQYF.

The chain joins TRBV5-1 to TRBJ1-2, with a weak D call TRBD1 (6 bases). This CDR3 has 15 amino acids. Trimming cost V 1 base and J 6 bases, with 16 bases left between them. CDR1 is SGHRS, CDR2 YFSETQ, per germline. The CDR3 loop reads CASSLLAGTGNGYTF. CDR3 in DNA: TGCGCCAGCAGCTTGCTTGCAGGCACAGGGAATGGCTACACCTTC.

The table lists this clone with a count of one. J is TRBJ2-7 and V is TRBV27; 8 nucleotides line up with TRBD2. Germline trimming cut 2 bases from V and 4 bases from J; bases unmatched to any gene: 4. The CDR3 is 14 residues long. CDR1 is MNHEY, CDR2 SMNVEV, per germline (reference sequence). CDR3 coding DNA: TGTGCCAGCAGTTTAACGGGAGGGAGGTACGAGCAGTACTTC. This encodes CASSLTGGRYEQYF.

This chain links TRBV21-1 with TRBJ2-7; the tabulated D call, TRBD2, remains unverified against the DNA. TRBV21-1 is a known pseudogene. The CDR3 loop spans 15 amino acids. CDR3 region: CASNGTSGGTWEQYF. Here the CDR3 DNA reads TGTGCCAGCAACGGGACTAGCGGGGGGACTTGGGAGCAGTACTTC.

DNA of the CDR3: TGTGCCAGCAGTGAATCCGGTTACACAGATACGCAGTATTTT. Encoded protein: CASSESGYTDTQYF. The chain employs TRBV25-1 and TRBJ2-3; D remains unclear. Looked up from germline, CDR1 is MGHDK and CDR2 is SYGVNS. CDR3 length equals 14 residues. Trimming removed 1 base at V and 2 bases at J, with 7 bases between.

CDR3 nucleotide sequence: TGTGCCAGCAGCGGGACTAGCGGGAGACAGACCGGGGAGCTGTTTTTT. Translation: CASSGTSGRQTGELFF. The chain carries TRBV7-2 and TRBJ2-2, with TRBD2 matching over 14 bases. CDR1 and CDR2 from the germline V gene are SGHTA and FQGNSA. This CDR3 is 16 amino acids long. J gave up 5 bases and V 5 bases, and 4 bases lay outside the gene matches.

V gene TRBV28 combines with J gene TRBJ2-7; a weak D match, TRBD1 (6 bases). Looked up from germline, CDR1 is MDHEN and CDR2 is SYDVKM. V lost 8 bases and J lost 4, with 18 bases in between. This CDR3 has 14 amino acids. CDR3 region: CASGLQGIGYEQYF. The DNA for the CDR3 is TGTGCCAGCGGCCTACAGGGAATCGGATACGAGCAGTACTTC.

The chain joins TRBV27 to TRBJ1-2; D perhaps matches TRBD1 (5 bases). Trimming removed 4 bases at V and 7 bases at J, with 25 bases between. Germline V gene data show CDR1 as MNHEY and CDR2 as SMNVEV (reference sequence). The CDR3 consists of 17 residues. This CDR3 is CASSSTGGGAFFSGYTF. The CDR3 region has the DNA TGTGCCAGCAGTTCCACTGGGGGAGGTGCCTTTTTCTCTGGCTACACCTTC.

This clone turned up a few times. The chain is built from TRBV28 and TRBJ2-7, with 10 bases lining up with TRBD1. The CDR3 totals 16 residues. Looked up from germline, CDR1 is MDHEN and CDR2 is SYDVKM. Trimming at V came to 5 bases and at J to 1 base, leaving 8 bases not matched to a gene. In nucleotides, the CDR3 is TGTGCCAGCAGTCAAACCGGGACAGGGGAATCCTACGAGCAGTACTTC. Its protein product is CASSQTGTGESYEQYF.

The V and J genes are TRBV27 and TRBJ2-3; TRBD2 is a possible D gene (5 bases). CDR1 is MNHEY, CDR2 SMNVEV, per germline (reference sequence). The CDR3 extends over 12 amino acids. Between the trimmed V and J ends, which lost 8 bases and 0 bases, there was a span of 6 bases. The CDR3 protein is CASWTSTDTQYF. The CDR3 DNA sequence: TGTGCCAGCTGGACTAGCACAGATACGCAGTATTTT.

The chain joins TRBV15 to TRBJ2-3; 9 bases fit TRBD1. CDR3 length: 16 residues. J lost 2 bases, V lost 1 base, and 4 bases had no gene match. Germline V gene lookup returns CDR1 LNHNV and CDR2 YYDKDF (reference sequence). CDR3 DNA sequence: TGTGCCACCAGCAGAGGGCACAGGGGGCCCACAGATACGCAGTATTTT. Protein: CATSRGHRGPTDTQYF.

The chain is built from TRBV27 and TRBJ2-2; 7 bases are a match to TRBD1. Germline-derived CDR1 and CDR2 are MNHEY and SMNVEV (reference sequence). The junction had 6 bases not matched to a gene; V was cut back by 4 bases and J by 1 base. This CDR3 is 16 amino acids long. The CDR3 sequence is CASSSPTGRNTGELFF. The CDR3 DNA sequence: TGTGCCAGCAGTTCGCCGACAGGGCGGAACACCGGGGAGCTGTTTTTT.

J is TRBJ2-1 and V is TRBV6-1; TRBD2 matches at 7 bases. CDR1 MNHNS and CDR2 SASEGT come from the germline V gene. Losses at the gene ends were 6 bases for V and 0 bases for J; bases not matched to a gene: 5. The CDR3 is made up of 15 amino acids. The CDR3 DNA is TGTGCCAGCAGCCCGACTAGCATCTCCTACAATGAGCAGTTCTTC. Its translation: CASSPTSISYNEQFF.

The chain employs TRBV7-9 and TRBJ1-2; TRBD1 is a possible D gene (5 bases). Trimming took off 1 base at V and 4 bases at J, with 7 bases between the two ends. Germline CDR1 is SEHNR and CDR2 is FQNEAQ (reference sequence). This CDR3 comprises 13 residues. The CDR3 loop reads CASSLVDSYGYTF. CDR3 DNA sequence: TGTGCCAGCAGCTTAGTCGACAGCTATGGCTACACCTTC.

This clone was seen more than once but under ten times. The chain links TRBV2 to TRBJ1-5, with 8 bases fitting TRBD1. Germline CDR1 reads SNHLY; CDR2 reads FYNNEI. V lost 2 bases to trimming and J lost 7 bases; unmatched junction nucleotides: 7. The CDR3 covers 15 residues. CDR3 sequence: CASSERGTGGQPQHF. The CDR3 DNA follows: TGTGCCAGCAGTGAAAGAGGGACAGGCGGCCAGCCCCAGCATTTT.

V usage is TRBV11-3 and J usage is TRBJ2-1; D remains unclear. The CDR3 length is 15 residues. Germline values: CDR1 SGHNT, CDR2 YENEEA. Trimming left V 3 bases short and J 3 bases short, with 12 bases between. CDR3 nucleotide sequence: TGTGCCAGCAGCTTGTGGCCCGCCTTCTACAATGAGCAGTTCTTC. It codes for CASSLWPAFYNEQFF.

This rearrangement joins TRBV27 to TRBJ2-1, with 9 nucleotides matching TRBD1. The V and J ends lost 3 bases and 9 bases, in that order; junction bases with no gene match: 9. The CDR3 runs 15 residues. CDR1 MNHEY and CDR2 SMNVEV come from the germline V gene (reference sequence). Written as DNA, the CDR3 is TGTGCCAGCAGTTTCTCATCACAGGGGGCGGGTGAGCAGTTCTTC. Its protein is CASSFSSQGAGEQFF.

V gene TRBV27 combines with J gene TRBJ1-6; 9 positions agree with TRBD1. The CDR3 has 13 residues. The V and J ends lost 6 bases and 6 bases, in that order; junction bases with no gene match: 0. The germline V gene has CDR1 MNHEY and CDR2 SMNVEV (reference sequence). The chain's CDR3 is CASRTGGNSPLHF. In DNA, the CDR3 is TGTGCCAGCAGGACAGGGGGTAATTCACCCCTCCACTTT.